Following are 26 T cell receptor beta chains from one sample sequenced in a study of human T cells and chemical hapten exposure. Time point noted: patch test 3, about 24 weeks after DPC sensitization. Treatment: therapeutic diphenylcyclopropenone sensitization with weekly scalp DPC. TCRdb called the RACE reads again in MiXCR, with one record for every CDR3 protein. The sample yields roughly 150,000 distinct CDR3 sequences, approximately 30% seen once. The sequencing here drew on whole blood, taken in connection with sensitization to the hapten diphenylcyclopropenone (DPC). The receptor set was obtained from a woman aged 18-29 years with alopecia areata. Some clones in this sample may be carry-over from other donors' samples.

V and J are TRBV7-9 and TRBJ2-7, with TRBD1 matching over 8 bases. The ends lost 5 bases at V and 6 bases at J; junction bases unmatched: 3. Germline V gene sequence: CDR1 SEHNR, CDR2 FQNEAQ (reference sequence). The CDR3 covers 12 residues. This CDR3 is CASSGQGFEQYF. CDR3 DNA: TGTGCCAGCAGCGGACAGGGCTTCGAGCAGTACTTC.

This clonotype was detected a few times. This chain links TRBV4-1 with TRBJ1-5; D is unclear. CDR1 MGHRA and CDR2 YSYEKL come from the germline V gene. The V end lost 3 bases, the J end lost 5 bases, and 11 bases lay between the germline ends. The CDR3 has 14 residues. The CDR3 here is CASSHHEGDQPQHF. CDR3 sequence (DNA): TGCGCCAGCAGCCATCATGAGGGAGATCAGCCCCAGCATTTT.

This clonotype was recorded a few times. This chain connects TRBV29-1 to TRBJ2-7; 7 bases fit TRBD1. The length of the CDR3 is 14 residues. J was trimmed by 3 bases and V by 5 bases; bases with no gene match: 10. The germline gives CDR1 SQVTM, CDR2 ANQGSEA. The CDR3 DNA is TGCAGCGTTAGGGGGCAGGTGAGCAACTACGAGCAGTACTTC. Translation gives CSVRGQVSNYEQYF.

This chain joins TRBV29-1 and TRBJ1-2; the match to TRBD1 covers 9 bases. The germline gives CDR1 SQVTM, CDR2 ANQGSEA. The length of the CDR3 is 12 residues. J lost 4 bases, V lost 5 bases, and 2 bases had no gene match. CDR3 DNA sequence: TGCAGCGTTCGACAGGGGGTCTATGGCTACACCTTC. Amino acids: CSVRQGVYGYTF.

This clonotype has just a few counts. This rearrangement joins TRBV27 to TRBJ1-1; no clear D gene. This CDR3 is built from 11 residues. Trimming left V 8 bases short and J 0 bases short, with 4 bases between. The germline CDR1 and CDR2 sequences are MNHEY and SMNVEV (reference sequence). CDR3 sequence: CASPVNTEAFF. CDR3 in DNA: TGTGCCAGCCCGGTGAACACTGAAGCTTTCTTT.

There are a few counts of this clonotype. The V and J genes are TRBV5-1 and TRBJ2-2; a possible D gene is TRBD1 (6 bases). Germline values: CDR1 SGHRS, CDR2 YFSETQ. The CDR3 totals 14 residues. V lost 5 bases and J 1 base, leaving 9 bases between the germline ends. CDR3 sequence reads: CASSADRNTGELFF. The CDR3 coding sequence is TGCGCCAGCAGTGCGGACAGGAACACCGGGGAGCTGTTTTTT.

This rearrangement joins TRBV18 to TRBJ1-2; D is unclear. Deletions cut 1 base from V and 4 bases from J, with 16 bases between. This CDR3 spans 16 amino acids. CDR1 and CDR2 (germline): KGHSH, LQKENI. CDR3 in DNA: TGTGCCAGCTCACCACAGCAGGATACGCTATCCTATGGCTACACCTTC. It is translated as CASSPQQDTLSYGYTF.

CDR3 coding DNA: TGCAGCGTTGTTCCGGACACAAGTAACTATGGCTACACCTTC. Translated, it gives CSVVPDTSNYGYTF. The chain combines TRBV29-1 with TRBJ1-2, with D possibly being TRBD1 (5 bases). The CDR3 has 14 residues. Germline-derived CDR1 and CDR2 are SQVTM and ANQGSEA. V lost 4 bases and J lost 1, with 13 bases in between.

This clonotype has just a few counts. The chain uses TRBV6-5 and TRBJ2-3; D ambiguous. This CDR3 contains 15 residues. Looked up from germline, CDR1 is MNHEY and CDR2 is SVGAGI. Deletions cut 2 bases from V and 2 bases from J, with 11 bases between. The CDR3, as DNA: TGTGCCAGCAGTTACCGAGGATCTGACACAGATACGCAGTATTTT. Encoded protein: CASSYRGSDTDTQYF.

The chain has TRBV7-6 and TRBJ2-1; either TRBD1 or TRBD2 may supply D (5 bases each). The V and J ends lost 0 bases and 12 bases respectively, with 15 bases between them. Germline CDR1 SGHVS, CDR2 FNYEAQ. This CDR3 is 14 amino acids long. Here the CDR3 DNA reads TGTGCCAGCAGCTTAGCGGGACCCCAGGACGTGCAGTTCTTC. Amino acids: CASSLAGPQDVQFF. The variable domain in full, with the rest retrieved from reference TRBV7-6 and TRBJ2-1, is GAGVSQSPRYKVTKRGQDVALRCDPISGHVSLYWYRQALGQGPEFLTYFNYEAQQDKSGLPNDRFSAERPEGSISTLTIQRTEQRDSAMYRCASSLAGPQDVQFFGPGTRLTVL.

The chain joins TRBV7-2 to TRBJ1-2; 7 nucleotides line up with TRBD1. The CDR3 sequence is 14 residues long. V lost 6 bases and J lost 8; bases outside the gene matches: 12. CDR1 and CDR2 from the germline V gene are SGHTA and FQGNSA. The CDR3 loop reads CASSSRDSLRGYTF. CDR3 DNA sequence: TGTGCCAGCAGTTCCCGGGACAGTCTTCGCGGCTACACCTTC.

The sample holds a few counts of this clonotype. The chain carries TRBV20-1 and TRBJ1-1, with D maybe TRBD1 (5 bases). CDR3 length equals 13 residues. With 6 bases removed from V and 4 bases from J, the gap between germline ends came to 15 bases. CDR1 is DFQATT, CDR2 SNEGSKA, per germline (reference sequence). CDR3 bases: TGCAGTGCCCTTGGGAGCAGGGCCACTGAAGCTTTCTTT. It specifies CSALGSRATEAFF.

The table lists this clonotype with a few counts. This sequence joins TRBV9 and TRBJ2-5, with 11 bases that match TRBD1. The germline CDR1 and CDR2 sequences are SGDLS and YYNGEE. The CDR3 is made up of 16 amino acids. Trimming took 4 bases from V and 6 from J; bases not matched to a gene: 11. CDR3 in DNA: TGTGCCAGCAGCCCCCGAGGGGACAGGGGGTTAAAGACCCAGTACTTC. As protein: CASSPRGDRGLKTQYF.

V is TRBV7-2 and J is TRBJ2-3, with D perhaps matching TRBD2 (6 bases). In germline, CDR1 is SGHTA, CDR2 FQGNSA. The CDR3 loop spans 13 amino acids. V shed 4 bases and J shed 4 bases, with 9 bases lying between them. The CDR3 sequence: CASSSGGADTQYF. The CDR3 DNA reads as TGTGCCAGCAGCTCAGGAGGGGCAGATACGCAGTATTTT.

The chain joins TRBV5-6 to TRBJ2-7, with TRBD1 matching over 8 bases. Trimming removed 3 bases from V and 6 bases from J; junction bases left unmatched: 8. The V gene's germline CDR1 is SGHDT and CDR2 YYEEEE. The CDR3 runs to 14 residues. Written as DNA, the CDR3 is TGTGCCAGCAGCTGGAGGGACAGGCCCCTCGAGCAGTACTTC. This sequence encodes CASSWRDRPLEQYF.

The J gene is TRBJ2-2, the V gene TRBV30; no definite D call. The CDR3 sequence is 12 residues long. The V end lost 3 bases, the J end lost 8 bases, and 10 bases lay between the germline ends. Germline V gene sequence: CDR1 GTSNPN, CDR2 SVGIG (reference sequence). DNA of the CDR3: TGTGCCTGGAGCACCTTTGGGGGGGAGCTGTTTTTT. It translates to CAWSTFGGELFF.

This clonotype was seen more than once but under ten times. The chain combines TRBV27 with TRBJ1-1; possibly TRBD1 for D (6 bases). CDR1 MNHEY and CDR2 SMNVEV come from the germline V gene (reference sequence). The CDR3 contains 13 residues. Between the trimmed V and J ends, which lost 3 bases and 6 bases, there was a span of 11 bases. The CDR3 DNA reads TGTGCCAGCAGTTTTGGGACACGAGCTGAAGCTTTCTTT. Translated, it gives CASSFGTRAEAFF.

This clonotype occurred a few times. The J gene is TRBJ2-7, the V gene TRBV5-8; D unresolved. The CDR3 spans 13 residues. Germline loops: CDR1 SGHTS, CDR2 YDEGEE. V lost 0 bases, J lost 2 bases, and 6 bases lay in between. The DNA of the CDR3 is TGTGCCAGCAGCTTGGAGGTCCCCTACGAGCAGTACTTC. This translates into CASSLEVPYEQYF.

This clonotype has more than one count but fewer than ten. This chain joins TRBV11-2 and TRBJ1-6, with D tentatively TRBD1 (5 bases). V lost 5 bases and J 0 bases, leaving 20 bases between the germline ends. Germline loops: CDR1 SGHAT, CDR2 FQNNGV. The CDR3 length is 19 residues. The CDR3 bases are TGTGCCAGCAGCCGGAGTGGACAAATGCGTAGCTCCTATAATTCACCCCTCCACTTT. It codes for CASSRSGQMRSSYNSPLHF.

The CDR3 DNA follows: TGTGCCAGCAAGCCAGGGTGGGACACCGGGGAGCTGTTTTTT. This sequence encodes CASKPGWDTGELFF. V and J are TRBV6-6 and TRBJ2-2, with a possible D match to TRBD1 (5 bases). Trimming stripped 7 bases from V and 3 bases from J, with 12 bases between. The CDR3 has 14 amino acids. Per germline, CDR1 MNHNY and CDR2 SVGAGI (reference sequence).

This clonotype has only a few counts. The CDR3 loop reads CSVAGSTNQPQHF. The CDR3 nucleotides read TGCAGCGTTGCGGGGTCCACCAATCAGCCCCAGCATTTT. J is TRBJ1-5 and V is TRBV29-1; D ambiguous. Germline V CDR1 and CDR2: SQVTM, ANQGSEA. V gave up 4 bases and J gave up 3 bases, with 10 bases separating them. The CDR3 spans 13 residues.

The J gene is TRBJ1-2, the V gene TRBV27, with a tentative D call TRBD1 (5 bases). Germline V gene data show CDR1 as MNHEY and CDR2 as SMNVEV (reference sequence). This CDR3 spans 14 amino acids. V shed 5 bases and J shed 8 bases, with 18 bases lying between them. The CDR3: CASSPPHGRDGYTF. CDR3 nucleotides: TGTGCCAGCAGTCCGCCCCACGGAAGGGACGGCTACACCTTC.

This clonotype came up a few times. The gene calls are TRBV2 and TRBJ2-4; D unclear. V lost 8 bases and J lost 0, with 11 bases in between. This CDR3 spans 14 amino acids. Per the germline V gene, CDR1 is SNHLY and CDR2 is FYNNEI. The CDR3: CASAVSLAKNIQYF. DNA for the CDR3: TGTGCCAGCGCGGTCTCCTTAGCCAAAAACATTCAGTACTTC.

This chain joins TRBV5-4 and TRBJ2-5; D remains ambiguous. Trimming took 0 bases from V and 1 from J, leaving 7 bases between them. Germline CDR1 and CDR2: SGHNT and YYREEE (reference sequence). CDR3 length: 14 residues. This CDR3 is CASSLVGIQETQYF. CDR3 DNA: TGTGCCAGCAGCTTGGTAGGGATCCAAGAGACCCAGTACTTC. Based on the CDR3 plus reference TRBV5-4 and TRBJ2-5, the full variable domain is ETGVTQSPTHLIKTRGQQVTLRCSSQSGHNTVSWYQQALGQGPQFIFQYYREEENGRGNFPPRFSGLQFPNYSSELNVNALELDDSALYLCASSLVGIQETQYFGPGTRLLVL.

The chain uses TRBV20-1 and TRBJ2-7; 11 bases line up with TRBD2. Germline assignment: CDR1 DFQATT and CDR2 SNEGSKA (reference sequence). This CDR3 comprises 15 residues. V lost 3 bases, J lost 1 base, and 5 bases stayed unmatched. In DNA, the CDR3 is TGCAGTGCTAGGGAGGCTAGCGGGAGGTCCTACGAGCAGTACTTC. It is translated as CSAREASGRSYEQYF.

The rearrangement joins TRBV27 to TRBJ2-4, with 9 bases fitting TRBD1. The CDR3 covers 17 residues. With V trimmed by 3 bases and J by 1 base, 7 bases remained unmatched. The germline V gene has CDR1 MNHEY and CDR2 SMNVEV (reference sequence). Written as DNA, the CDR3 is TGTGCCAGCAGTTTTGGGACAGGGAGTATCGCCAAAAACATTCAGTACTTC. It translates to CASSFGTGSIAKNIQYF.